A few counts support the clone carrying this TCR beta chain. Its antigen is still unknown. The sample is drawn from a study of blood T cells in healthy people across ages. General study results and limits: Strongly correlated with naive T cell percentage was TCR beta diversity.

The authors ran a second PCR of 7 to 11 cycles using a sample-barcoded 5' primer and a J-beta primer mix. TCRdb re-called the 5' RACE reads through MiXCR, storing one row per CDR3 protein. In the table there are over a million distinct CDR3 sequences, under 30% of which are singletons. The germline CDR1 and CDR2 sequences are SGHVS and FNYEAQ. Trimming removed 4 bases from V and 4 bases from J; junction bases left unmatched: 9. The CDR3 sequence is 15 residues long. This sample was also put to use in a study of T cells of mothers and their children.

Sequencing was done on a sample of blood. The chain carries TRBV7-6 and TRBJ2-7; TRBD2 matches 8 bases. This receptor was obtained from a girl aged 2-15 years in good health. CDR3 nucleotide sequence: TGTGCCAGCAGCTCTGGTAGAAGCGGGGGATACGAGCAGTACTTC. Residues: CASSSGRSGGYEQYF.